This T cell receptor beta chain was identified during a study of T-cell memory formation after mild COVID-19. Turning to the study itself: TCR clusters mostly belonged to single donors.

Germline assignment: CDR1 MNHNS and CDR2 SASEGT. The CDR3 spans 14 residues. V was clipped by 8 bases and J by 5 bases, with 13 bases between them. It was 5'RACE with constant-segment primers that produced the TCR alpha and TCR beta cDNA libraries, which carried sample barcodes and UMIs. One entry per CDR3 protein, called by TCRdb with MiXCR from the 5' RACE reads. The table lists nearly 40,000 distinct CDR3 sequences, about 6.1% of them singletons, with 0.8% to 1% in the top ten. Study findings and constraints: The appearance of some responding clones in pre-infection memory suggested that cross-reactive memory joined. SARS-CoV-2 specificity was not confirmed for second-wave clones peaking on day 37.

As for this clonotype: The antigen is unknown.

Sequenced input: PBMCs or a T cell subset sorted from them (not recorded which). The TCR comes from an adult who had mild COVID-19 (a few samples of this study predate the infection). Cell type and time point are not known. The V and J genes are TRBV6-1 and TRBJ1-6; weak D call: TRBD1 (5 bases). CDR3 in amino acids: CASLKQGNNSPLHF. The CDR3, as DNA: TGTGCCAGCCTCAAGCAGGGTAATAATTCACCCCTCCACTTT.